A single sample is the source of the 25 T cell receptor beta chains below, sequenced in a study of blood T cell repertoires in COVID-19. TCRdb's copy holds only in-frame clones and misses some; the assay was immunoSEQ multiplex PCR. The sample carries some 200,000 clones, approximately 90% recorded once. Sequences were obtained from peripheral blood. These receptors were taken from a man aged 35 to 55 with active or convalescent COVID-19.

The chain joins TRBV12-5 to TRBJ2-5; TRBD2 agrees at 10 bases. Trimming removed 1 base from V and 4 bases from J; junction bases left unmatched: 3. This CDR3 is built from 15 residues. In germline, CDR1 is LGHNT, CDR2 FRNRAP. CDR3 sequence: CASGLGRLAGETQYF. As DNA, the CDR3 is TGTGCTAGTGGTTTGGGCCGACTAGCGGGAGAGACCCAGTACTTC.

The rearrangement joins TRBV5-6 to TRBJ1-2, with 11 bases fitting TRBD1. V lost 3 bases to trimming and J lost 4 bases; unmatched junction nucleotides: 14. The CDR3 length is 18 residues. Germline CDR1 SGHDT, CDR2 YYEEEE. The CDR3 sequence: CASSSSPGTGGGSYGYTF. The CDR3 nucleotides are TGTGCCAGCAGCTCGAGCCCGGGGACAGGGGGAGGGAGCTATGGCTACACCTTC.

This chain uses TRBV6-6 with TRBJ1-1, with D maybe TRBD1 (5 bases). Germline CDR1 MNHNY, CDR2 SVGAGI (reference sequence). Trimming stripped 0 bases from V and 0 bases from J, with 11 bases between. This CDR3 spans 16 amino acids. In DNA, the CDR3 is TGTGCCAGCAGTTACTCTTTTGACAGCCTGAACACTGAAGCTTTCTTT. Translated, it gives CASSYSFDSLNTEAFF.

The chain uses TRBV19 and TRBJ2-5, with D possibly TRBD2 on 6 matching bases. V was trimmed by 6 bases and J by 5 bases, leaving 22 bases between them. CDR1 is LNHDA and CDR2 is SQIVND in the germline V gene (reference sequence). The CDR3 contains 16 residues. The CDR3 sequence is CASSSLGLFGGETQYF. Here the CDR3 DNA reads TGTGCCAGTAGCTCCCTGGGACTTTTTGGGGGGGAGACCCAGTACTTC.

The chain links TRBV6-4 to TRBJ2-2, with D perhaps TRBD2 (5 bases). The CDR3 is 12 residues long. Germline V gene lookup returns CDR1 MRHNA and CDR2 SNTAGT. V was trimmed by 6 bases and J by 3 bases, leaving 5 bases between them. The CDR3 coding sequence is TGTGCCAGCAGGGAGGACACCGGGGAGCTGTTTTTT. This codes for CASREDTGELFF.

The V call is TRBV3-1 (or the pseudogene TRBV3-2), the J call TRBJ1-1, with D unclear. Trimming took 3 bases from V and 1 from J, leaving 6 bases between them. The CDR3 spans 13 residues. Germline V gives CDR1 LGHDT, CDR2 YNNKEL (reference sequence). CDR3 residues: CASSHDWNTEAFF. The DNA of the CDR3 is TGTGCCAGCAGCCACGACTGGAACACTGAAGCTTTCTTT.

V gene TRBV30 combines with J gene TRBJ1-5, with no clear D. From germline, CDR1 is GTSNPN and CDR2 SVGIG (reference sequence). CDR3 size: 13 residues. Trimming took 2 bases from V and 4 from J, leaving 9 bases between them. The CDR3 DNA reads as TGTGCCTGGAGTTCGACTTCGAATCAGCCCCAGCATTTT. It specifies CAWSSTSNQPQHF.

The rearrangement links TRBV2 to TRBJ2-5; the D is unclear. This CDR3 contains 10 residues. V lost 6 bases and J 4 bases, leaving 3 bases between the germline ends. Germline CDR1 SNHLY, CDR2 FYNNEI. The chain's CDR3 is CASRAETQYF. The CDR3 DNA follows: TGTGCCAGCAGGGCAGAGACCCAGTACTTC.

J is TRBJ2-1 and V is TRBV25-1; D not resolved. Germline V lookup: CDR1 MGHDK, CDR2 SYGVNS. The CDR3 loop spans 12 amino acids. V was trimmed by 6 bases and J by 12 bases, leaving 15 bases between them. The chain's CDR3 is CASRGPDWMQFF. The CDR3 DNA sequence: TGTGCCAGCAGGGGCCCCGATTGGATGCAGTTCTTC. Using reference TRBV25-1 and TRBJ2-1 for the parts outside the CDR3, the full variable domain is EADIYQTPRYLVIGTGKKITLECSQTMGHDKMYWYQQDPGMELHLIHYSYGVNSTEKGDLSSESTVSRIRTEHFPLTLESARPSHTSQYLCASRGPDWMQFFGPGTRLTVL.

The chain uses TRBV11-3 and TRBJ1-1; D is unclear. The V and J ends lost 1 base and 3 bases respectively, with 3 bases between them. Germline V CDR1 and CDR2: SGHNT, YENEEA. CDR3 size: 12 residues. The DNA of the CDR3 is TGTGCCAGCAGCTTAGGGCACACTGAAGCTTTCTTT. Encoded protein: CASSLGHTEAFF.

DNA of the CDR3: TGTGCCAGCTCACCTTTAGCGGGAGCCCACAATGAGCAGTTCTTC. This gives the protein CASSPLAGAHNEQFF. The chain uses TRBV18 and TRBJ2-1; TRBD2 aligns across 9 bases. Germline V CDR1 and CDR2: KGHSH, LQKENI. The CDR3 spans 15 residues. Trimming at V came to 3 bases and at J to 5 bases, leaving 5 bases not matched to a gene.

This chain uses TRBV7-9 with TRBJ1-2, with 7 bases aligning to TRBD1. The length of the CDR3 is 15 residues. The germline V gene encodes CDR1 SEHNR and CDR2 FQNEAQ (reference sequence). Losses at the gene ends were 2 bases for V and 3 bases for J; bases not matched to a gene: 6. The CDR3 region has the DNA TGTGCCAGCAGCTTAAGACAGGGTAGCTACTATGGCTACACCTTC. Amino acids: CASSLRQGSYYGYTF. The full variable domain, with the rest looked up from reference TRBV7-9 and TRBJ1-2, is DTGVSQNPRHKITKRGQNVTFRCDPISEHNRLYWYRQTLGQGPEFLTYFQNEAQLEKSRLLSDRFSAERPKGSFSTLEIQRTEQGDSAMYLCASSLRQGSYYGYTFGSGTRLTVV.

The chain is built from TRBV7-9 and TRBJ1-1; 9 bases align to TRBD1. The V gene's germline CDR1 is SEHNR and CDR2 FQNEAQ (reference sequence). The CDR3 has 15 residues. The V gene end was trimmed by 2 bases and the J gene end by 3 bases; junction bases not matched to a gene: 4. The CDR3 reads CASSLRTGDDTEAFF. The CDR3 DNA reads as TGTGCCAGCAGCTTAAGGACAGGGGATGACACTGAAGCTTTCTTT.

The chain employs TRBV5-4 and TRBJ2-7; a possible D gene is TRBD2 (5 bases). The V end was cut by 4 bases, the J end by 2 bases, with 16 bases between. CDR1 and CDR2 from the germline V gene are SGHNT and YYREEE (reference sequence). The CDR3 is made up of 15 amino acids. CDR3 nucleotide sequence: TGTGCCAGCAGCCCTTCCCCCGGGGTTCCCTACGAGCAGTACTTC. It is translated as CASSPSPGVPYEQYF.

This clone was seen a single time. CDR3: CASSLDGGGQPQHF. The CDR3 bases are TGCGCCAGCAGCCTCGACGGGGGTGGGCAGCCCCAGCATTTT. V gene TRBV5-1 combines with J gene TRBJ1-5, with a possible D match to TRBD1 (5 bases). The ends were cut back, 4 bases at V and 7 bases at J, with 15 bases in the middle. CDR1 and CDR2 (germline): SGHRS, YFSETQ. This CDR3 has 14 amino acids.

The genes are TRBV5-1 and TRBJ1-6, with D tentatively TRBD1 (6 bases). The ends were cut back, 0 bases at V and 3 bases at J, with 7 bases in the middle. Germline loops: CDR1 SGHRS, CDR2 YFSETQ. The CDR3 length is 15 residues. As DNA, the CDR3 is TGCGCCAGCAGCTTGGGGACAGTCTATAATTCACCCCTCCACTTT. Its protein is CASSLGTVYNSPLHF.

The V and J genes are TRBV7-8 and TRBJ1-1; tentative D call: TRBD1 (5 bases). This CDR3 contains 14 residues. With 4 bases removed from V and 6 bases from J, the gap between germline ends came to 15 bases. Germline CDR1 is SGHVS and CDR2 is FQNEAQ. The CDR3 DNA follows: TGTGCCAGCAGCTCGGGTAAGACAGAGTCTGAAGCTTTCTTT. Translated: CASSSGKTESEAFF.

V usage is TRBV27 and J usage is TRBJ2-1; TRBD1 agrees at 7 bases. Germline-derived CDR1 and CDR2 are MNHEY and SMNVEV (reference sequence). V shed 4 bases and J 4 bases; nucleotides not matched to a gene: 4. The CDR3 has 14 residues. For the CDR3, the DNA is TGTGCCAGCAGTTCGCAGGACAGGTACAATGAGCAGTTCTTC. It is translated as CASSSQDRYNEQFF.

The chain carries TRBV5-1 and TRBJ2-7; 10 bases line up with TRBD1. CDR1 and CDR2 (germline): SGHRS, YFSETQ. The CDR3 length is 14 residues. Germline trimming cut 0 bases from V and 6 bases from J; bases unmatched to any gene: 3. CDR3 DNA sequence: TGCGCCAGCAGCTTGGCGGGACAGGGGTCCGAGCAGTACTTC. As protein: CASSLAGQGSEQYF.

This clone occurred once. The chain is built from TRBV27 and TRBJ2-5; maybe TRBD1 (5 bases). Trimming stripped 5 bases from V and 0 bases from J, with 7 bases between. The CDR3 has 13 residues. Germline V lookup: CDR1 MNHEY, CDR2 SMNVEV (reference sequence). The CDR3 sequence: CASSRQNQETQYF. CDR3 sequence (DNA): TGTGCCAGCAGTCGACAGAACCAAGAGACCCAGTACTTC.

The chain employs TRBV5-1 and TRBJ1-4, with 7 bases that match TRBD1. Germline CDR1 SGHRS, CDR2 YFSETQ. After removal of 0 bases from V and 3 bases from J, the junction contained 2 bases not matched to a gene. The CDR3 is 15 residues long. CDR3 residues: CASSLEGTANEKLFF. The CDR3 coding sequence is TGCGCCAGCAGCTTGGAAGGGACAGCTAATGAAAAACTGTTTTTT.

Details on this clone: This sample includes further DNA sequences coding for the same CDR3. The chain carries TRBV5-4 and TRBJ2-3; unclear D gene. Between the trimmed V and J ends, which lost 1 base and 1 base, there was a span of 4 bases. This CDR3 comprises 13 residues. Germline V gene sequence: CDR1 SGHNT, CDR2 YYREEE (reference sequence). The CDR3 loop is CASSLSGTDTQYF. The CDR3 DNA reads TGTGCCAGCAGCTTGTCGGGCACAGATACGCAGTATTTT.

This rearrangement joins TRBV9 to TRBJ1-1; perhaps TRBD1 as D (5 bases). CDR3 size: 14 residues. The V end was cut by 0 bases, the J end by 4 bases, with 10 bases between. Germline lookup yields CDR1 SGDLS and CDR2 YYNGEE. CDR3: CASSVAHGGTEAFF. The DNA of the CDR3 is TGTGCCAGCAGCGTAGCTCACGGGGGCACTGAAGCTTTCTTT.

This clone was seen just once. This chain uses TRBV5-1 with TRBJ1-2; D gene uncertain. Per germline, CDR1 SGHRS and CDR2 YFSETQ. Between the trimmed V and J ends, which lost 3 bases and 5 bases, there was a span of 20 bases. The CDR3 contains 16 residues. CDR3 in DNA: TGCGCCAGCAGCTCGACGACGGGAACGTTCGGGTATGGCTACACCTTC. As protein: CASSSTTGTFGYGYTF.

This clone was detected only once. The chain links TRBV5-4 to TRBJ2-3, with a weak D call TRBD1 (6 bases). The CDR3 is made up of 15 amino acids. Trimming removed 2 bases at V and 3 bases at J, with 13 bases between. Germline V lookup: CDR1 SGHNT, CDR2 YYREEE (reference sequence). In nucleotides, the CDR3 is TGTGCCAGCAGCTTTTTCTTAGGGGGAACAGATACGCAGTATTTT. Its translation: CASSFFLGGTDTQYF.